The subject of this entry is one T cell receptor beta chain. Its target is not known. This sample was taken from a study of T cell repertoires and HLA-DP antigens. Study-wide context: DNA input averaged approximately 220 ng in sorted CD137+CD4+ and roughly 1.2 ug in pre-culture CD4+.

Study results and caveats: Clones undetected before culture averaged about 35% against one allele and roughly 53% against the other.

Negative selection yielded untouched CD4+ T cells of average roughly 98% purity. Assay: immunoSEQ multiplex PCR; the TCRdb copy retains only in-frame clones and omits some. This table has approximately 89,000 clones, around nine tenths appearing once. V shed 6 bases and J shed 10 bases, with 15 bases lying between them. Germline CDR1 is SGHVS and CDR2 is FQNEAQ. The CDR3 runs to 12 residues. This chain joins TRBV7-8 and TRBJ1-1; TRBD1 is a possible D gene (5 bases). Sequencing was done on a sample of CD4+ T cells from PBMCs. This receptor was taken from a middle-aged man in good health and CMV-seronegative. The CDR3 nucleotides read TGTGCCAGCAGTCTCCGGGGGGGGAGAGCTTTCTTT. Its translation: CASSLRGGRAFF.